This TCR beta chain was observed in a study of blood T cell repertoires in COVID-19. Study members were between about 18 and 95 years old and lived in 24 US regions. Donors were grouped by their self-reported clinical history. In the study's own analysis: Researchers report that nucleated cell counts were estimated from reference gene primer amplification. Repertoires were generated with immunoSEQ multiplex PCR, while TCRdb's copy carries only in-frame clones and drops some. Clonal size and the V and J genes are those of that table, whereas D and trimming came from the DNA. The sample contains hundreds of thousands of clones, around 89% of which appear only once. CDR1 and CDR2 (germline): MNHNS, SASEGT. V was clipped by 2 bases and J by 15 bases; unmatched bases: 11. This CDR3 is 15 amino acids long.

V and J are TRBV6-1 and TRBJ2-2; 11 nucleotides line up with TRBD1. The clonotype was recovered from a woman aged 18-29 years with acute COVID-19. The specimen sequenced was PBMCs or T cells enriched from blood (not recorded which). The chain's CDR3 is CASSERPGTGGQVFF. The CDR3 DNA sequence: TGTGCCAGCAGTGAAAGACCGGGGACAGGGGGGCAGGTGTTTTTT.